This T cell receptor beta chain originates from a study of T cell responses to AZD1222 COVID-19 vaccine. Study overall: The analysis combined second doses at about 4 or about 12 weeks.

Trimming stripped 6 bases from V and 6 bases from J, with 5 bases between. The CDR3 consists of 10 residues. Germline CDR1 MDHEN, CDR2 SYDVKM. The data were produced by immunoSEQ multiplex PCR, yet TCRdb's version contains in-frame clones alone and is incomplete. The sample holds 140,000 to 150,000 clones; around nine tenths are singletons and the top ten take around 1.5%. As to this clone: The antigen is not known.

Study conclusions and caveats: The study sampled repertoires only after the peak T cell response. Spike-specific TCR breadth and depth rose after two AZD1222 doses.

The sequences come from peripheral blood, collected on day 0 of AZD1222 vaccination. This receptor was identified in an adult in good health. The chain couples TRBV28 to TRBJ2-5, with D uncertain. CDR3: CASSLKTQYF. In DNA, the CDR3 is TGTGCCAGCAGCCTTAAGACCCAGTACTTC.